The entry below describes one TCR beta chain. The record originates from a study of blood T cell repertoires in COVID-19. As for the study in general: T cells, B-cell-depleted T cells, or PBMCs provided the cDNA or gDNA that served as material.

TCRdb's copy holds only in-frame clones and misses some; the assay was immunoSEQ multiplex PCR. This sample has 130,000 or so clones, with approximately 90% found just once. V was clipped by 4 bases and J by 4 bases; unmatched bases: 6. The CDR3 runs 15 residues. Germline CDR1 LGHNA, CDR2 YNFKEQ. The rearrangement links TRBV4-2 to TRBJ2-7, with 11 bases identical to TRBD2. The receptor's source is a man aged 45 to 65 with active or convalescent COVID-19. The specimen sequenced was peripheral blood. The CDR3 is CASSPGTSGVYEQYF. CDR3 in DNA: TGTGCCAGCAGCCCAGGGACTAGCGGAGTATACGAGCAGTACTTC.